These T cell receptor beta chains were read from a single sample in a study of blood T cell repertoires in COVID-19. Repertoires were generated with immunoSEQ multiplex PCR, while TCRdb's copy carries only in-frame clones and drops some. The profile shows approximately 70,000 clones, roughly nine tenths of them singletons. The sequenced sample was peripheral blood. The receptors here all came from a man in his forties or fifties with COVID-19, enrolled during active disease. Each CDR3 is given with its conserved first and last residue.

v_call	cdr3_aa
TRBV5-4	CASSGSSGGIYNEQFF
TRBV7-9	CASSQGATGGKYEQYF
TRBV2	CASSGQGDSPLHF
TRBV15	CATSRDQQGFNEQYF
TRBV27	CASSSGFYEQYF
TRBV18	CASSPGGRYGYTF
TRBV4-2	CASSQRSGGEQFF
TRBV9	CASSVDRVADTQYF
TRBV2	CASGTTGNTIYF
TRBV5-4	CASSLESRETQYF
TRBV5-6	CASSLLPTGVTEAFF
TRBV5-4	CASSLVGYRGSAFF
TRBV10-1	CASSRDSRTSEQYF
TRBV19	CASRRLGQGRIGPQHF
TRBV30	CAWRPAQGLGYTF
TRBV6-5	CAYRPWTGGNQPQHF
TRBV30	CAWTDRVDEKLFF
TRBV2	CASSLDRRKTQYF
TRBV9	CASSVGNSGGPSNEQFF
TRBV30	CAWNQILTSGGQETQYF
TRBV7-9	CASSDEGGPSGETQYF
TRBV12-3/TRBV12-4	CASSFRREQYF
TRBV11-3	CASSRRGSETQYF
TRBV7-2	CASSGGQGPTEAFF
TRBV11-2	CASSAPSGSTDTQYF
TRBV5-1	CASSPQRANNSPLHF
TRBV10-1	CASSENSRPQHF
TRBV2	CASSDVRADNTGELFF
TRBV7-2	CASSQTWTRNTEAFF
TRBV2	CASTPGHPSTDTQYF
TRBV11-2	CASSLDSGNEQFF
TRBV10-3	CAISPDRDYGYTF
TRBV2	CASSDREGQETQYF
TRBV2	CASSPDVAKNIQYF
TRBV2	CASSARTGGNSPLHF
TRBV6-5	CASSYSRSWGNTIYF
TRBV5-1	CASSTGTAAYNEQFF